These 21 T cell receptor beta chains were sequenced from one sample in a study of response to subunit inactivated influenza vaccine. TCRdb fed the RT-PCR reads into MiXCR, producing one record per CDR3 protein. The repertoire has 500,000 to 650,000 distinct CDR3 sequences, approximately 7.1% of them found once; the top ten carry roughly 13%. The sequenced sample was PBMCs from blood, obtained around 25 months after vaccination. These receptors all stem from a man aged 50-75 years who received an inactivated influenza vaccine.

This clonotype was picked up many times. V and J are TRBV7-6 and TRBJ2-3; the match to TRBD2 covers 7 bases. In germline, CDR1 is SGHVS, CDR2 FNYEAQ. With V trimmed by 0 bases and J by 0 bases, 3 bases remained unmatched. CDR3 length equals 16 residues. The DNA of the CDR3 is TGTGCCAGCAGCTTAGCGGCGGGAGCTAGCACAGATACGCAGTATTTT. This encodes CASSLAAGASTDTQYF. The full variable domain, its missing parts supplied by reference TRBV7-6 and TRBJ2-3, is GAGVSQSPRYKVTKRGQDVALRCDPISGHVSLYWYRQALGQGPEFLTYFNYEAQQDKSGLPNDRFSAERPEGSISTLTIQRTEQRDSAMYRCASSLAAGASTDTQYFGPGTRLTVL.

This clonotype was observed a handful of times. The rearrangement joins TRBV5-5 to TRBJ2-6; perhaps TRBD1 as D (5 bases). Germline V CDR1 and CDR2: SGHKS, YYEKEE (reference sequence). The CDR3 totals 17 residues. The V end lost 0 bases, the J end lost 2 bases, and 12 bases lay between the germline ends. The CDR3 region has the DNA TGTGCCAGCAGCTTGGTGGCAGGGTCTCCTGGGGCCAACGTCCTGACTTTC. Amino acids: CASSLVAGSPGANVLTF.

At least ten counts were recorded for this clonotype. CDR3 bases: TGTGCCAGCAGTTTAAGTAGGGAAAAACTGTTTTTT. Its translation: CASSLSREKLFF. V and J are TRBV12-3 or TRBV12-4 and TRBJ1-4; D remains ambiguous. V shed 2 bases and J shed 8 bases, with 6 bases lying between them. The CDR3 extends over 12 amino acids.

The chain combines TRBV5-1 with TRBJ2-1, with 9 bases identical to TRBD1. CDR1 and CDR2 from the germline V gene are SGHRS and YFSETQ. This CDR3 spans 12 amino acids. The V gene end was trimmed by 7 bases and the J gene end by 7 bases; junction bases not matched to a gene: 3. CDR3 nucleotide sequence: TGCGCCAGCGGGACAGGGAGGAATGAGCAGTTCTTC. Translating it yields CASGTGRNEQFF. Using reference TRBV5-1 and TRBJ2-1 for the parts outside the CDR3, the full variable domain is KAGVTQTPRYLIKTRGQQVTLSCSPISGHRSVSWYQQTPGQGLQFLFEYFSETQRNKGNFPGRFSGRQFSNSRSEMNVSTLELGDSALYLCASGTGRNEQFFGPGTRLTVL.

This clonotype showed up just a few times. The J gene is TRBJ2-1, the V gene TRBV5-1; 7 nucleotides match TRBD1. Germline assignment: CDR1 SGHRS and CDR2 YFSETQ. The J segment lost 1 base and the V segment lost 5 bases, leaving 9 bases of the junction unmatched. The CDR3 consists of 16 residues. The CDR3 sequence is CASSFSIQGSYNEQFF. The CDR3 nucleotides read TGCGCCAGCAGTTTTTCCATACAGGGGTCCTACAATGAGCAGTTCTTC.

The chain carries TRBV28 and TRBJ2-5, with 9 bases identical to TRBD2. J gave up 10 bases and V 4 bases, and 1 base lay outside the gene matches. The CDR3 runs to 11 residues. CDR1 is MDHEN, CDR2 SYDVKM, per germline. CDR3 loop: CASSSAGGQYF. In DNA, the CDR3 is TGTGCCAGCAGTTCAGCGGGGGGCCAGTACTTC.

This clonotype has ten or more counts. DNA for the CDR3: TGTGCCAGCAGTTATTCAGAAAGGACAGGGAACTACGAGCAGTACTTC. This sequence encodes CASSYSERTGNYEQYF. This sequence joins TRBV6-5 and TRBJ2-7; 8 positions agree with TRBD1. The CDR3 totals 16 residues. Germline V gene data show CDR1 as MNHEY and CDR2 as SVGAGI. V shed 3 bases and J 3 bases; nucleotides not matched to a gene: 10.

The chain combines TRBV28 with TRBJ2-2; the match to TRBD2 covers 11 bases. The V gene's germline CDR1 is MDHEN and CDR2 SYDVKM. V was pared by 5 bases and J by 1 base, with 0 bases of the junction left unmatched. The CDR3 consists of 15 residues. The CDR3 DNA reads TGTGCCAGCAGTACTAGCGGGGGGAACACCGGGGAGCTGTTTTTT. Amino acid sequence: CASSTSGGNTGELFF.

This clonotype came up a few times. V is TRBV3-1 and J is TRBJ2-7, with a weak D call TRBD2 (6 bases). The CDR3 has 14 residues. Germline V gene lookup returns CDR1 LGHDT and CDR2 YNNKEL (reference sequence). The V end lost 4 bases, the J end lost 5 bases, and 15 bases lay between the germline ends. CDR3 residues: CASSLPGLPDEQYF. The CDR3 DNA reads TGTGCCAGCAGCCTCCCAGGACTACCCGACGAGCAGTACTTC.

CDR3 protein: CASSEGGTYDTQYF. DNA for the CDR3: TGTGCCAGCAGTGAAGGGGGGACCTACGATACGCAGTATTTT. The V call is TRBV2, the J call TRBJ2-3, with D tentatively TRBD1 or TRBD2 (5 bases each). CDR3 length: 14 residues. V dropped 1 base and J dropped 6 bases, with 11 bases sitting between them. In germline, CDR1 is SNHLY, CDR2 FYNNEI.

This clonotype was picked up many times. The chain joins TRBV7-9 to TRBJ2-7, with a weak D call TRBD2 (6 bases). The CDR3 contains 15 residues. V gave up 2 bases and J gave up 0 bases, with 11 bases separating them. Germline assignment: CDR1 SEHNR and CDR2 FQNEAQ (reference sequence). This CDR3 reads CASSLSRGGSYEQYF. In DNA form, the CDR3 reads TGTGCCAGCAGCTTATCGAGGGGAGGCTCCTACGAGCAGTACTTC.

The CDR3 sequence: CASSPKTGTSYEQYF. The CDR3 region has the DNA TGTGCCAGCTCCCCCAAGACAGGGACCAGCTACGAGCAGTACTTC. V gene TRBV18 combines with J gene TRBJ2-7; 7 bases map to TRBD1. Trimming at V came to 6 bases and at J to 3 bases, leaving 11 bases not matched to a gene. This CDR3 has 15 amino acids. Per germline, CDR1 KGHSH and CDR2 LQKENI. Looking up the rest from reference TRBV18 and TRBJ2-7 gives the full variable domain: NAGVMQNPRHLVRRRGQEARLRCSPMKGHSHVYWYRQLPEEGLKFMVYLQKENIIDESGMPKERFSAEFPKEGPSILRIQQVVRGDSAAYFCASSPKTGTSYEQYFGPGTRLTVT.

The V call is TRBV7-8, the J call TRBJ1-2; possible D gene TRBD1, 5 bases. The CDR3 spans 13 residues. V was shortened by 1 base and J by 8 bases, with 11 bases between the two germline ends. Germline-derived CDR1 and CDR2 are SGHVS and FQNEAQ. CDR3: CASSLVGGRGYTF. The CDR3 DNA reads TGTGCCAGCAGCTTAGTTGGGGGGAGAGGCTACACCTTC.

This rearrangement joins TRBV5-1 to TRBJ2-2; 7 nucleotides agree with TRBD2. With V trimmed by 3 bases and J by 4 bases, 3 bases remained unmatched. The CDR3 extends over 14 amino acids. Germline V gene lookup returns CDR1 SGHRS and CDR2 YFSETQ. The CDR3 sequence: CASSWTSPTGELFF. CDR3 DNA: TGCGCCAGCAGCTGGACTAGTCCCACCGGGGAGCTGTTTTTT.

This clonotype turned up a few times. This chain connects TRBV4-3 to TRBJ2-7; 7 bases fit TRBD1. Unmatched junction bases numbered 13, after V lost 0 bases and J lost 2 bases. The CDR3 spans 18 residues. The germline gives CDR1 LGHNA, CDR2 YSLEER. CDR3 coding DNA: TGCGCCAGCAGCCAAGACCTCGGCCGGACAGGCGGCACCTACGAGCAGTACTTC. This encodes CASSQDLGRTGGTYEQYF.

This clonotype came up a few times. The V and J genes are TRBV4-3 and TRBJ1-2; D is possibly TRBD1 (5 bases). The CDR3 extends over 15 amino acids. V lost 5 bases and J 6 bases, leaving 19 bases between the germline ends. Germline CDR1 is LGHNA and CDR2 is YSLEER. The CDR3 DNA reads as TGCGCCAGCAGCTTTGGGATGGGGCGGGGTGATGGCTACACCTTC. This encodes CASSFGMGRGDGYTF.

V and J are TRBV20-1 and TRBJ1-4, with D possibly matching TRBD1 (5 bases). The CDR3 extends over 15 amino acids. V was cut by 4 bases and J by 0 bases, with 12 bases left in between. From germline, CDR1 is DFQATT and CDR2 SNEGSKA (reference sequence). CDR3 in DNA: TGCAGTGCTAAGGGGAAGTATGCAACTAATGAAAAACTGTTTTTT. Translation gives CSAKGKYATNEKLFF.

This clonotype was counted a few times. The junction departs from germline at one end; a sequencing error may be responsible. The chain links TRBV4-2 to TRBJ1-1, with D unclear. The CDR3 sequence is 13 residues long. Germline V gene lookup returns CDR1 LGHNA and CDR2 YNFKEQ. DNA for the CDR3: TGTGCCAGCAGTCAAGTTACAGACACTGAAGCTTTCTTT. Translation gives CASSQVTDTEAFF.

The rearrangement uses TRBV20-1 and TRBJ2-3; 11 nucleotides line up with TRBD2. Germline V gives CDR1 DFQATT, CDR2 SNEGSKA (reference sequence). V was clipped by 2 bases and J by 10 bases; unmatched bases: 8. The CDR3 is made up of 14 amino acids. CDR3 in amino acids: CSARRSGGAQAQYF. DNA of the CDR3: TGCAGTGCTAGACGTAGCGGGGGGGCCCAGGCGCAGTATTTT.

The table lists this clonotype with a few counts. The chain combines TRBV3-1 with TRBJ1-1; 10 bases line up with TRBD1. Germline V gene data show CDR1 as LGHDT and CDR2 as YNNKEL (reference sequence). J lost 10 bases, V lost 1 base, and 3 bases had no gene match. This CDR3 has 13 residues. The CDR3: CASSQGQGARAFF. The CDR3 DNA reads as TGTGCCAGCAGCCAAGGACAGGGGGCGCGAGCTTTCTTT.

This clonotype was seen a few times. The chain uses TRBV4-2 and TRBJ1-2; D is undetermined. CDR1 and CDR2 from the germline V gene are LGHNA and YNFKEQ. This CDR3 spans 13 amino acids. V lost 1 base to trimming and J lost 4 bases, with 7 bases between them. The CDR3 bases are TGTGCCAGCAGCCAAGGGGTTGGCTATGGCTACACCTTC. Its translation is CASSQGVGYGYTF.